One sample yielded the 26 T cell receptor beta chains listed below, sequenced in a study of blood T cells in healthy people across ages. For the second PCR, which ran for about 6 to 12 cycles, a sample-barcoded 5' primer and a J-beta primer mix were used. In TCRdb, the 5' RACE reads were re-called with MiXCR into one record per CDR3 protein. The sample has around 1,700,000 distinct CDR3 sequences; roughly 27% are singletons. The sample taken for sequencing was blood. These receptors were obtained from a woman aged 25 to 39 in good health.

The rearrangement joins TRBV7-8 to TRBJ1-1; D gene uncertain. Trimming stripped 7 bases from V and 5 bases from J, with 17 bases between. Germline-derived CDR1 and CDR2 are SGHVS and FQNEAQ. This CDR3 region has 14 residues. CDR3 in amino acids: CASNTVQRGTEAFF. For the CDR3, the DNA is TGTGCCAGCAACACTGTCCAGCGGGGAACTGAAGCTTTCTTT.

This clonotype was counted once. This chain links TRBV6-2 or TRBV6-3 with TRBJ2-2, with D unresolved. This CDR3 is 12 amino acids long. Germline lookup yields CDR1 MNHEY and CDR2 SVGEGT. Trimming stripped 5 bases from V and 9 bases from J, with 10 bases between. The CDR3 reads CASSKTRRELFF. Here the CDR3 DNA reads TGTGCCAGCAGTAAAACACGCCGGGAGCTGTTTTTT.

This chain connects TRBV29-1 to TRBJ2-7; 11 nucleotides line up with TRBD2. The CDR3 is 13 amino acids. Trimming removed 6 bases from V and 2 bases from J; junction bases left unmatched: 3. Per germline, CDR1 SQVTM and CDR2 ANQGSEA. In DNA, the CDR3 is TGCAGCGTCGTTAGCGGGAGGGCCTACGAGCAGTACTTC. Its protein product is CSVVSGRAYEQYF.

The rearrangement uses TRBV20-1 and TRBJ2-5; D perhaps matches TRBD2 (7 bases). This CDR3 is 14 amino acids long. Germline V lookup: CDR1 DFQATT, CDR2 SNEGSKA (reference sequence). V was clipped by 5 bases and J by 11 bases, with 24 bases between them. The DNA for the CDR3 is TGCAGTGCTTCAAAAGGGGGAGGGGCCCACGGGCAGTACTTC. It translates to CSASKGGGAHGQYF.

The genes are TRBV5-1 and TRBJ2-7; 7 bases are a match to TRBD2. Near its end, the DNA agrees better with TRBJ2-5, so the J call may be wrong. This CDR3 spans 15 amino acids. In germline, CDR1 is SGHRS, CDR2 YFSETQ. The CDR3 sequence: CASSPTSLAVETQYF. The CDR3 coding sequence is TGCGCCAGCAGCCCAACCTCCCTAGCGGTGGAGACCCAGTACTTC.

This clonotype was found many times. V and J are TRBV7-2 and TRBJ2-4; TRBD2 might be the D (6 bases). The V and J ends lost 1 base and 8 bases respectively, with 9 bases between them. Germline CDR1 SGHTA, CDR2 FQGNSA. The CDR3 consists of 13 residues. The CDR3 here is CASSLVREDIQYF. CDR3 sequence (DNA): TGTGCCAGCAGCTTAGTTAGGGAGGACATTCAGTACTTC.

The J gene is TRBJ2-5, the V gene TRBV12-3 or TRBV12-4, with 7 bases matching TRBD2. V lost 6 bases to trimming and J lost 6 bases; unmatched junction nucleotides: 13. The CDR3 length is 15 residues. The CDR3 DNA follows: TGTGCCAGCAGAGACGCGGGCGGGAGTATGAAGACCCAGTACTTC. Amino acid sequence: CASRDAGGSMKTQYF.

The rearrangement uses TRBV9 and TRBJ2-7; TRBD2 is a possible D gene (6 bases). There are 13 residues in the CDR3. Germline-derived CDR1 and CDR2 are SGDLS and YYNGEE. Trimming took 3 bases from V and 5 from J, leaving 12 bases between them. This CDR3 reads CASSAPGRNEQYF. DNA of the CDR3: TGTGCCAGCAGCGCCCCGGGGAGGAACGAGCAGTACTTC.

V gene TRBV6-5 combines with J gene TRBJ2-1; 7 bases map to TRBD2. The germline V gene has CDR1 MNHEY and CDR2 SVGAGI. There are 15 residues in the CDR3. Trimming cost V 6 bases and J 3 bases; bases outside gene matches: 8. The CDR3: CASSPGVAGYNEQFF. The DNA for the CDR3 is TGTGCCAGCAGCCCCGGGGTAGCGGGCTACAATGAGCAGTTCTTC.

This clonotype was picked up a small number of times. The V call is TRBV12-3 or TRBV12-4, the J call TRBJ2-5, with 12 bases matching TRBD2. V shed 8 bases, J shed 9 bases, and the junction held 10 bases outside the gene matches. The CDR3 has 14 amino acids. The CDR3 loop is CASGTSGRPRAQYF. For the CDR3, the DNA is TGTGCCAGCGGGACTAGCGGGCGACCCAGGGCCCAGTACTTC.

This clonotype was counted a few times. The J gene is TRBJ2-1, the V gene TRBV5-1, with 10 bases identical to TRBD1. The length of the CDR3 is 15 residues. CDR1 and CDR2 (germline): SGHRS, YFSETQ. Germline trimming cut 4 bases from V and 12 bases from J; bases unmatched to any gene: 13. Written as DNA, the CDR3 is TGCGCCAGCAGCCGGCTTGGGACAGGGGTTAGTGCGCAGTTCTTC. This encodes CASSRLGTGVSAQFF.

Regarding this clonotype: A read error may be the cause here, since a much bigger clone is one base away. This chain uses TRBV2 with TRBJ1-2, with D tentatively TRBD1 (6 bases). The germline gives CDR1 SNHLY, CDR2 FYNNEI. The CDR3 contains 14 residues. CDR3 bases: TGTGCCAGCAGTGAATCGACAGGCAACTATGGCTACGCCTTC. Its protein product is CASSESTGNYGYAF.

The chain joins TRBV5-1 to TRBJ2-5; 15 nucleotides line up with TRBD2. The CDR3 sequence is 17 residues long. Germline V gene data show CDR1 as SGHRS and CDR2 as YFSETQ. With V trimmed by 6 bases and J by 2 bases, 8 bases remained unmatched. The chain's CDR3 is CASTLGTSGRQQETQYF. The CDR3 DNA follows: TGCGCCAGCACTCTCGGGACTAGCGGGAGGCAACAAGAGACCCAGTACTTC.

The CDR3 DNA is TGCAGTGCTCCCGGGACTAGCTTCGCAGATACGCAGTATTTT. It is translated as CSAPGTSFADTQYF. The chain links TRBV20-1 to TRBJ2-3; TRBD2 agrees at 9 bases. J was trimmed by 4 bases and V by 5 bases; bases with no gene match: 7. The CDR3 contains 14 residues. From germline, CDR1 is DFQATT and CDR2 SNEGSKA (reference sequence).

This clonotype has a handful of counts. This rearrangement joins TRBV6-2 or TRBV6-3 to TRBJ2-1, with D hard to call. Germline CDR1 reads MNHEY; CDR2 reads SVGEGT. The CDR3 has 13 residues. Trimming removed 5 bases from V and 3 bases from J, with 8 bases in between. The DNA of the CDR3 is TGTGCCAGCAGTGACGGAGACTACAATGAGCAGTTCTTC. This encodes CASSDGDYNEQFF.

The chain couples TRBV12-5 to TRBJ1-2; D uncertain. The CDR3 spans 12 residues. Trimming left V 3 bases short and J 3 bases short, with 5 bases between. Germline values: CDR1 LGHNT, CDR2 FRNRAP. The CDR3 loop reads CASGLGDYGYTF. In DNA, the CDR3 is TGTGCTAGTGGTTTAGGTGACTATGGCTACACCTTC.

This clonotype has at least ten counts. The chain has TRBV5-4 and TRBJ2-5; D gene uncertain. Germline CDR1 and CDR2: SGHNT and YYREEE (reference sequence). The CDR3 length is 13 residues. The ends were cut back, 2 bases at V and 5 bases at J, with 10 bases in the middle. CDR3 DNA: TGTGCCAGCAGCTTACCGTTAGGGGAGACCCAGTACTTC. Translation gives CASSLPLGETQYF.

The chain uses TRBV6-2 or TRBV6-3 and TRBJ2-2; 9 bases align to TRBD1. V trimming: 6 bases; J trimming: 5 bases; junction bases outside the gene matches: 4. CDR3 size: 14 residues. Germline-derived CDR1 and CDR2 are MNHEY and SVGEGT. CDR3 residues: CASRQGAKTGELFF. CDR3 in DNA: TGTGCCAGCAGACAGGGGGCTAAAACCGGGGAGCTGTTTTTT.

This clonotype occurred a few times. V usage is TRBV29-1 and J usage is TRBJ1-5, with no clear D. The length of the CDR3 is 13 residues. CDR1 is SQVTM, CDR2 ANQGSEA, per germline. V shed 4 bases and J shed 3 bases, with 10 bases lying between them. The CDR3 is CSVAPQPNQPQHF. The CDR3 DNA follows: TGCAGCGTTGCCCCTCAGCCCAATCAGCCCCAGCATTTT.

This clonotype was picked up a small number of times. V and J are TRBV7-2 and TRBJ2-3; D might be TRBD1 or TRBD2, each matching 5 bases. The germline V gene has CDR1 SGHTA and CDR2 FQGNSA. CDR3 size: 14 residues. With 4 bases removed from V and 6 bases from J, the gap between germline ends came to 14 bases. The CDR3: CASSWGGSVDTQYF. Written as DNA, the CDR3 is TGTGCCAGCAGCTGGGGCGGGTCAGTCGATACGCAGTATTTT.

This clonotype was observed a few times. V is TRBV11-2 and J is TRBJ1-2; tentative D call: TRBD1 (5 bases). Trimming cost V 0 bases and J 7 bases, with 9 bases left between them. This CDR3 is 13 amino acids long. CDR1 and CDR2 from the germline V gene are SGHAT and FQNNGV. The CDR3 nucleotides read TGTGCCAGCAGCTTAGAGGAAAGGGGTGGCTACACCTTC. Its translation is CASSLEERGGYTF.

The rearrangement joins TRBV4-1 to TRBJ2-2; 10 bases are a match to TRBD2. Germline V gene sequence: CDR1 MGHRA, CDR2 YSYEKL. V shed 0 bases, J shed 7 bases, and the junction held 8 bases outside the gene matches. The CDR3 extends over 17 amino acids. For the CDR3, the DNA is TGCGCCAGCAGCCAAGATCTCACTAGCGGGAATCGCGGGGAGCTGTTTTTT. Translated: CASSQDLTSGNRGELFF.

This clonotype was seen repeatedly, ten times or more. The chain is built from TRBV29-1 and TRBJ2-1; 7 bases match TRBD1. There are 16 residues in the CDR3. Germline trimming cut 4 bases from V and 5 bases from J; bases unmatched to any gene: 14. CDR1 is SQVTM, CDR2 ANQGSEA, per germline. The CDR3 region has the DNA TGCAGCGTTGTTGGTGTCGAGGGGGCGCCGGACAATGAGCAGTTCTTC. Its protein is CSVVGVEGAPDNEQFF.

This clonotype was counted ten times or more. The gene calls are TRBV28 and TRBJ1-2; no clear D. Trimming removed 8 bases at V and 2 bases at J, with 12 bases between. Germline V lookup: CDR1 MDHEN, CDR2 SYDVKM. The CDR3 length is 13 residues. CDR3 protein: CASGITPNYGYTF. DNA of the CDR3: TGTGCCAGCGGCATAACCCCGAACTATGGCTACACCTTC.

In its sample, this clonotype was seen a few times. The chain recombines TRBV30 with TRBJ2-1; D uncertain. The CDR3 has 11 amino acids. Germline CDR1 reads GTSNPN; CDR2 reads SVGIG (reference sequence). Trimming pared 1 base from V and 5 bases from J, leaving 3 bases between. The DNA of the CDR3 is TGTGCCTGGAGTGGGGACAATGAGCAGTTCTTC. It is translated as CAWSGDNEQFF.

About this clonotype: This could be a read error, since a much larger clone is one nucleotide away. This chain connects TRBV24-1 to TRBJ2-3; D uncertain. The germline CDR1 and CDR2 sequences are KGHDR and SFDVKD. The CDR3 runs 11 residues. CDR3 in DNA: TGTGCCACCAGTGCCGCAGATGCGCAGTATTTT. Protein product: CATSAADAQYF.